This T cell receptor (beta chain) was sequenced for a study of T cell changes during pregnancy in multiple sclerosis. CDR3 size: 13 residues. Germline assignment: CDR1 SNHLY and CDR2 FYNNEI. Trimming took off 6 bases at V and 3 bases at J, with 12 bases between the two ends. Generated by immunoSEQ multiplex PCR, the TCRdb table keeps only in-frame clones and is missing some. Of 35,000 to 45,000 clones detected, about 92% appear once; the ten largest clones hold 10% to 15%. Sequenced here: CD8+ T cells from peripheral blood mononuclear cells, sampled in the first trimester of pregnancy. This clonotype originated in a female donor with multiple sclerosis, enrolled in a pregnancy study. The chain is built from TRBV2 and TRBJ2-7, with D perhaps matching TRBD2 (6 bases). The CDR3 region is CASRGTHLYEQYF. The DNA for the CDR3 is TGTGCCAGCAGGGGGACTCACCTCTACGAGCAGTACTTC. Full variable domain (outside the CDR3, taken from reference TRBV2 and TRBJ2-7): EPEVTQTPSHQVTQMGQEVILRCVPISNHLYFYWYRQILGQKVEFLVSFYNNEISEKSEIFDDQFSVERPDGSNFTLKIRSTKLEDSAMYFCASRGTHLYEQYFGPGTRLTVT.